The clone carrying this TCR beta chain was found a few times. The CDR3 totals 13 residues. Looked up from germline, CDR1 is DFQATT and CDR2 is SNEGSKA (reference sequence). J was trimmed by 7 bases and V by 5 bases; bases with no gene match: 7. These data are taken from a study of identical twins. A template switching step contributed a universal primer site, while unique molecular identifiers were present in the cDNA. TCRdb re-called the 5' RACE reads through MiXCR, storing one row per CDR3 protein. The sample contains 1.5 million to 2 million distinct CDR3 sequences, about 32% of which appear only once.

The specimen was cord blood. The chain carries TRBV20-1 and TRBJ1-2; 10 bases match TRBD1. The TCR comes from a newborn girl in good health. The DNA of the CDR3 is TGCAGTGCTCAACTTGGGACAGGGGTTGGCTACACCTTC. Protein product: CSAQLGTGVGYTF.